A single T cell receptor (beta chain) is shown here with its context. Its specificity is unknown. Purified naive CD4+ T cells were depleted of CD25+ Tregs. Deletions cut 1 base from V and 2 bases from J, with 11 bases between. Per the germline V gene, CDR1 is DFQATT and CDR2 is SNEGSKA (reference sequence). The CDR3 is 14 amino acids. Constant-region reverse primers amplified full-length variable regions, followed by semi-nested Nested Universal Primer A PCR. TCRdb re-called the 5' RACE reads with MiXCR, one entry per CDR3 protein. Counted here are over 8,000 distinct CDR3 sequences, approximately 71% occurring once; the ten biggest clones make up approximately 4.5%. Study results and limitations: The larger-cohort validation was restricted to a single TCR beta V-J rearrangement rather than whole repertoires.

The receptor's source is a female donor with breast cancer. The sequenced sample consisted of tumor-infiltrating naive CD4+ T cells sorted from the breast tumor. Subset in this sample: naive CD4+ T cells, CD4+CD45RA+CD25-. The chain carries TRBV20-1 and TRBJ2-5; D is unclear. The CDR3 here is CSARASRIQETQYF. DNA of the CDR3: TGCAGTGCTAGAGCTTCTCGTATTCAAGAGACCCAGTACTTC.